The present T cell receptor beta chain was sequenced within a study of blood T cell repertoires in COVID-19. Background on the study: COVID-19 samples collected from the United States, Italy and Spain covered acute and convalescent phases. The cDNA or gDNA used as material had been derived from T cells, B-cell-depleted T cells, or PBMCs.

Sequencing used immunoSEQ multiplex PCR; TCRdb keeps in-frame clones, though not all of them. The sample carries fewer than 50,000 clones, 65% to 85% recorded once. Germline CDR1 and CDR2: SGHNT and YENEEA. This CDR3 has 14 amino acids. V trimming: 8 bases; J trimming: 9 bases; junction bases outside the gene matches: 12. Sequenced input: peripheral blood. This chain joins TRBV11-3 and TRBJ2-1; 8 bases are shared with TRBD2. The TCR was taken from a woman of 80 years or more with active or convalescent COVID-19. The CDR3 loop is CASESGTRSSEQFF. CDR3 nucleotides: TGTGCCAGCGAGTCCGGGACTAGATCATCTGAGCAGTTCTTC.